The present TCR beta chain was sequenced within a study of cytomegalovirus exposure and HLA in healthy donors. Study-wide results and limits: According to reports, the classifier identified cytomegalovirus status with high specificity and sensitivity. When presence/absence was analysed, sequencing depth was taken to be roughly uniform across donors. Accurate predictions that matched the HLA-A and HLA-B alleles of most subjects were reportedly made from TCR beta sequences. Some highly shared sequence variants likely arose as a pipeline artifact.

13 Jbeta primers and 60 Vbeta primers were used for the PCR. This table comes from immunoSEQ multiplex PCR, and its TCRdb copy is limited to in-frame clones, with some not included. In the table there are some 190,000 clones, around 80% of which are singletons. The length of the CDR3 is 13 residues. Germline loops: CDR1 LNHDA, CDR2 SQIVND (reference sequence). Trimming took off 3 bases at V and 6 bases at J, with 12 bases between the two ends. Turning to this clone: As yet, its antigen is unknown.

The material sequenced was PBMCs. The rearrangement uses TRBV19 and TRBJ2-7, with unresolved D. This TCR came from a man between 18 and 35 years old in good health and CMV-seronegative. CDR3 in DNA: TGTGCCAGTAGTATCGCCCTAGTAGGCGAGCAGTACTTC. This encodes CASSIALVGEQYF.